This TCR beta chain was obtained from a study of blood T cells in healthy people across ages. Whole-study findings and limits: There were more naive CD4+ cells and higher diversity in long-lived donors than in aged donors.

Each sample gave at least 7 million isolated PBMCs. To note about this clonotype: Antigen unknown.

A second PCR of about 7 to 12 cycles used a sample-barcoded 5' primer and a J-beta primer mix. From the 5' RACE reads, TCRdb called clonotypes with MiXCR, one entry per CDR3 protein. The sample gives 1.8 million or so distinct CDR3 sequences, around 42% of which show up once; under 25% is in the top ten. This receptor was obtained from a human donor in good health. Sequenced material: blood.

The CDR3 spells CASSILAGEATDTQYF. Here the CDR3 DNA reads TGTGCCAGCAGCATACTAGCGGGGGAAGCCACAGATACGCAGTATTTT. The rearrangement joins TRBV5-5 to TRBJ2-3, with 11 bases identical to TRBD2. The CDR3 is 16 amino acids. The germline V gene encodes CDR1 SGHKS and CDR2 YYEKEE (reference sequence). After removal of 4 bases from V and 2 bases from J, the junction contained 6 bases not matched to a gene.